Listed here are 18 T cell receptor beta chains from one sample, sequenced in a study of early T cells in non-severe SARS-CoV-2 infection. TCRdb ran MiXCR on the 5' RACE reads and lists one entry per CDR3 protein. Of 35,000 to 45,000 distinct CDR3 sequences listed, less than 5% are singletons. The sequenced sample was whole blood. The source is an adult who was a healthcare worker with PCR-confirmed SARS-CoV-2 infection or an uninfected control (not recorded which).

The sample holds a few counts of this clonotype. The chain uses TRBV27 and TRBJ2-1, with a possible D match to TRBD1 (6 bases). Per germline, CDR1 MNHEY and CDR2 SMNVEV (reference sequence). The CDR3 is 13 residues long. V was pared by 4 bases and J by 4 bases, with 8 bases between. The CDR3 spells CASSWDIYNEQFF. The CDR3 DNA reads TGTGCCAGCAGTTGGGACATATACAATGAGCAGTTCTTC.

This clonotype has ten or more counts. The chain couples TRBV5-1 to TRBJ2-7; TRBD1 is a possible D gene (6 bases). Looked up from germline, CDR1 is SGHRS and CDR2 is YFSETQ. Trimming left V 3 bases short and J 0 bases short, with 16 bases between. The CDR3 spans 16 residues. The CDR3 nucleotides read TGCGCCAGCAGCTCCGGTGGGGGACAAACCTCCTACGAGCAGTACTTC. Translation: CASSSGGGQTSYEQYF.

This clonotype was seen many times. V usage is TRBV5-1 and J usage is TRBJ2-5; 8 bases fit TRBD1. V lost 0 bases to trimming and J lost 5 bases; unmatched junction nucleotides: 3. Germline V lookup: CDR1 SGHRS, CDR2 YFSETQ. The CDR3 loop spans 14 amino acids. CDR3 in amino acids: CASSLEDRDETQYF. As DNA, the CDR3 is TGCGCCAGCAGCTTGGAGGACAGGGACGAGACCCAGTACTTC.

This clonotype has at least ten counts. The chain has TRBV7-9 and TRBJ2-1, with 11 bases lining up with TRBD2. Germline V CDR1 and CDR2: SEHNR, FQNEAQ (reference sequence). This CDR3 has 18 amino acids. Trimming at V came to 4 bases and at J to 6 bases, leaving 14 bases not matched to a gene. The CDR3, as DNA: TGTGCCAGCAGCTGGAGGGGTACTAGCGGGAGATGGGGCAATGAGCAGTTCTTC. It is translated as CASSWRGTSGRWGNEQFF.

This clonotype was observed many times. The chain uses TRBV7-9 and TRBJ2-6, with 12 bases lining up with TRBD1. Germline trimming cut 2 bases from V and 4 bases from J; bases unmatched to any gene: 6. There are 18 residues in the CDR3. Germline V gives CDR1 SEHNR, CDR2 FQNEAQ (reference sequence). The CDR3 loop reads CASSLPGTGGEGANVLTF. CDR3 DNA: TGTGCCAGCAGCTTACCCGGGACAGGGGGCGAAGGGGCCAACGTCCTGACTTTC.

This clonotype was seen many times. The chain carries TRBV7-2 and TRBJ1-2; D might be TRBD1 (5 bases). Germline V gene sequence: CDR1 SGHTA, CDR2 FQGNSA. The V end was cut by 4 bases, the J end by 3 bases, with 18 bases between. This CDR3 comprises 16 residues. This CDR3 reads CASSSRPSTGDYGYTF. The CDR3 DNA sequence: TGTGCCAGCAGCTCGCGACCGTCAACAGGAGACTATGGCTACACCTTC.

The genes are TRBV3-1 and TRBJ2-2; no clear D. Germline lookup yields CDR1 LGHDT and CDR2 YNNKEL (reference sequence). V was pared by 6 bases and J by 8 bases, with 7 bases between. The CDR3 spans 11 residues. In DNA form, the CDR3 reads TGTGCCAGCAGTCGCCTTGGGGAGCTGTTTTTT. Translating gives CASSRLGELFF. Filled out from reference TRBV3-1 and TRBJ2-2, the complete variable domain reads DTAVSQTPKYLVTQMGNDKSIKCEQNLGHDTMYWYKQDSKKFLKIMFSYNNKELIINETVPNRFSPKSPDKAHLNLHINSLELGDSAVYFCASSRLGELFFGEGSRLTVL.

The gene calls are TRBV7-3 and TRBJ2-2; D is unresolved. V lost 2 bases and J lost 1, with 14 bases in between. The CDR3 extends over 17 amino acids. Germline V gives CDR1 SGHTA, CDR2 FQGTGA. CDR3 in amino acids: CASSLSPTKGNTGELFF. Here the CDR3 DNA reads TGTGCCAGCAGCTTATCCCCTACTAAGGGGAACACCGGGGAGCTGTTTTTT.

This clonotype ranks as medium-sized. The rearrangement uses TRBV12-3 or TRBV12-4 and TRBJ1-6; no clear D. Trimming shortened V by 2 bases and J by 10 bases, and 6 bases separated the two germline ends. This CDR3 region has 12 residues. CDR3 nucleotides: TGTGCCAGCAGTTTAATCTTGTCACCCCTCCACTTT. Residues: CASSLILSPLHF.

This chain joins TRBV7-2 and TRBJ2-5; 9 bases agree with TRBD1. This CDR3 region has 19 residues. With V trimmed by 1 base and J by 6 bases, 18 bases remained unmatched. The V gene's germline CDR1 is SGHTA and CDR2 FQGNSA. The CDR3 spells CASSLDPGTGKVFVKTQYF. As DNA, the CDR3 is TGTGCCAGCAGCTTAGATCCCGGGACAGGGAAGGTTTTCGTGAAGACCCAGTACTTC.

For this clonotype: This clone may be a read error of a much larger clone one base away. The chain carries TRBV4-3 and TRBJ2-1; the D gene is possibly TRBD2 (6 bases). V was trimmed by 0 bases and J by 1 base, leaving 16 bases between them. CDR1 is LGHNA and CDR2 is YSLEER in the germline V gene. The CDR3 runs to 18 residues. This CDR3 reads CASSQDREQEGSYNEQFF. The CDR3 coding sequence is TGCGCCAGCAGCCAAGATAGGGAGCAGGAGGGTTCCTACAATGAGCAGTTCTTC.

This clonotype was seen a handful of times. This chain connects TRBV7-3 to TRBJ2-2, with TRBD2 matching 14 bases. The junction had 6 bases not matched to a gene; V was cut back by 3 bases and J by 3 bases. The CDR3 totals 18 residues. CDR1 and CDR2 from the germline V gene are SGHTA and FQGTGA. CDR3 sequence (DNA): TGTGCCAGCAGCTTGGGGACTAGCGGGAGAGGTTACACCGGGGAGCTGTTTTTT. Amino acids: CASSLGTSGRGYTGELFF.

The table lists this clonotype with many counts. The chain carries TRBV29-1 and TRBJ1-2; no definite D call. The germline CDR1 and CDR2 sequences are SQVTM and ANQGSEA. Trimming pared 6 bases from V and 4 bases from J, leaving 18 bases between. The CDR3 totals 14 residues. The CDR3 here is CSVSRSGSVYGYTF. CDR3 bases: TGCAGCGTCTCAAGGTCAGGTTCAGTCTATGGCTACACCTTC.

The V gene is TRBV7-2, the J gene TRBJ2-7; D unresolved. This CDR3 comprises 14 residues. Germline V lookup: CDR1 SGHTA, CDR2 FQGNSA. Between the trimmed V and J ends, which lost 5 bases and 0 bases, there was a span of 11 bases. Here the CDR3 reads CASSDGLLSYEQYF. CDR3 bases: TGTGCCAGCAGCGATGGGCTGCTCTCCTACGAGCAGTACTTC.

This clonotype was picked up many times. The rearrangement links TRBV5-4 to TRBJ2-5; TRBD1 matches 9 bases. CDR1 SGHNT and CDR2 YYREEE come from the germline V gene (reference sequence). V gave up 4 bases and J gave up 4 bases; unmatched junction bases: 8. CDR3 length equals 15 residues. CDR3 nucleotide sequence: TGTGCCAGCAGCACGTCGACAGGGGGTGGAGAGACCCAGTACTTC. Translation: CASSTSTGGGETQYF.

This clonotype was detected ten times or more. This rearrangement joins TRBV3-1 to TRBJ2-3; D remains unclear. CDR1 and CDR2 from the germline V gene are LGHDT and YNNKEL (reference sequence). The CDR3 has 15 amino acids. V was cut by 4 bases and J by 2 bases, with 13 bases left in between. CDR3 DNA sequence: TGTGCCAGCAGCCGCACGCTAGTCTCCACAGATACGCAGTATTTT. This encodes CASSRTLVSTDTQYF.

This clonotype was observed many times. The genes are TRBV20-1 and TRBJ2-1; 13 bases line up with TRBD2. This CDR3 is built from 16 residues. V gave up 3 bases and J gave up 9 bases; unmatched junction bases: 11. The germline V gene has CDR1 DFQATT and CDR2 SNEGSKA (reference sequence). CDR3 DNA sequence: TGCAGTGCTAGGGGGACTAGCGGGACCGCCTTATCTGAGCAGTTCTTC. Translation gives CSARGTSGTALSEQFF.

This clonotype was found many times. The gene calls are TRBV10-3 and TRBJ1-1; 9 positions match TRBD1. The CDR3 totals 15 residues. V lost 6 bases and J lost 6; bases outside the gene matches: 11. The V gene's germline CDR1 is ENHRY and CDR2 SYGVKD. The chain's CDR3 is CAIRPGQGSDAEAFF. The CDR3 DNA reads TGTGCCATCAGACCGGGACAGGGATCGGACGCTGAAGCTTTCTTT.